These T cell receptor beta chains were read from a single sample in a study of cytomegalovirus exposure and HLA in healthy donors. Profiling relied on immunoSEQ multiplex PCR, and the TCRdb table lists in-frame clones only, not all of them. Among roughly 180,000 clones listed, approximately 80% were seen once. Sequencing was done on a sample of PBMCs. The receptors originated from a young woman in good health and CMV-seronegative. CDR3s include the opening cysteine and the closing phenylalanine or tryptophan. The D gene is left open where the match is weak. Part of the rows lack a size; the others show once, few, many or a class for expanded clones.

TRBD1	-	TRBJ1-2	TRBV10-1	TGCGCCAGCAGTGAGTCGACAGGGTCCTATGGCTACACCTTC	CASSESTGSYGYTF
-	once	TRBJ2-3	TRBV15	TGTGCCACCAGCAGAGTATGGGGCTCAGATACGCAGTATTTT	CATSRVWGSDTQYF
TRBD1	-	TRBJ2-1	TRBV5-8	TGTGCCAGCAGCTTCCGACAGGGGCAAATCAGGGGCTCCTACAATGAGCAGTTCTTC	CASSFRQGQIRGSYNEQFF
TRBD1	-	TRBJ1-1	TRBV28	TGTGCCAGCAGTTTAGCCGACAGGGGGATGTCGTCTTTCTTT	CASSLADRGMSSFF
TRBD1	few	TRBJ2-7	TRBV28	TGTGCCAGCAAAGGGGGACAGTCAACCTACGAGCAGTACTTC	CASKGGQSTYEQYF
-	-	TRBJ2-1	TRBV15	TGTGCCACCAGCTGGGGGCTTAACAATGAGCAGTTCTTC	CATSWGLNNEQFF
-	once	TRBJ2-1	TRBV6-1	TGTGCCAGCAGTGGAACCCCCATATCGGGGGAGCAGTTCTTC	CASSGTPISGEQFF
TRBD2	-	TRBJ2-5	TRBV7-8	TGTGCCAGCAGCTTTACTAGCGGGAAAACACAGACCCAGTACTTC	CASSFTSGKTQTQYF
-	-	TRBJ1-2	TRBV4-2	TGTGCCAGCAGCCAAGAGCGGGGAGGGCTCTATGGCTACACCTTC	CASSQERGGLYGYTF
TRBD2	-	TRBJ2-7	TRBV2	TGTGCCAGCAGCGCGGGACTAGCGGGAGTGGTATCCTACGAGCAGTACTTC	CASSAGLAGVVSYEQYF
TRBD2	-	TRBJ2-7	TRBV19	TGTGCCAGTAGTATCATGGCGGGAGTAGCGGACGAGCAGTACTTC	CASSIMAGVADEQYF
-	-	TRBJ1-1	TRBV19	TGTGCCAGTAGTATACGGCCAGGGAGGTCGAACACTGAAGCTTTCTTT	CASSIRPGRSNTEAFF
TRBD2	once	TRBJ2-3	TRBV7-2	TGTGCCAGCAGCTTTCCTCTAGCGGGGGCAGATACGCAGTATTTT	CASSFPLAGADTQYF
TRBD2	-	TRBJ2-5	TRBV4-2	TGTGCCAGCAGCCAGGGGAGGGCCACGAAGACCCAGTACTTC	CASSQGRATKTQYF
-	-	TRBJ1-1	TRBV28	TGTGCCAGCAGTCCACCCGGGGGAAGACTCCTGAACACTGAAGCTTTCTTT	CASSPPGGRLLNTEAFF
-	-	TRBJ2-1	TRBV28	TGTGCCAGCAGTATCGGGACTTTCCCGTACAATGAGCAGTTCTTC	CASSIGTFPYNEQFF
-	-	TRBJ2-1	TRBV4-3	TGCGCCAGCAGCCAAGACGGCGCGGGTAGCTCCTACAATGAGCAGTTCTTC	CASSQDGAGSSYNEQFF
TRBD2	-	TRBJ2-3	TRBV19	TGTGCCTCTACGGGAGGGGCCCACACAGATACGCAGTATTTT	CASTGGAHTDTQYF
TRBD2	-	TRBJ2-1	TRBV27	TGTGCCAGCAGTTTTTCTAGCGGGAGCAATGAGCAGTTCTTC	CASSFSSGSNEQFF
-	-	TRBJ2-3	TRBV27	TGTGCCAGCAGTCTACGAGCTCCCGGCACAGATACGCAGTATTTT	CASSLRAPGTDTQYF
-	-	TRBJ2-4	TRBV28	TGTGCCAGCAGCTCTTCTTTAGGGGGGGGAGCCAAAAACATTCAGTACTTC	CASSSSLGGGAKNIQYF
TRBD1	-	TRBJ2-4	TRBV11-2	TGTGCCAGCAGCTTATACCCAGGGGGCGAGAACATTCAGTACTTC	CASSLYPGGENIQYF
-	-	TRBJ1-1	TRBV7-2	TGTGCCAGCAGCCAGTCCCCGGGCACTGAAGCTTTCTTT	CASSQSPGTEAFF
-	-	TRBJ2-7	TRBV19	TGTGCCAGTAGTATAAGCGCAGGGGTGTCCTACGAGCAGTACTTC	CASSISAGVSYEQYF
TRBD2	-	TRBJ2-1	TRBV19	TGTGCCAGTAGTATTCCGAAAGCGGGAAAAACCTACAATGAGCAGTTCTTC	CASSIPKAGKTYNEQFF
TRBD1	-	TRBJ2-2	TRBV6-1	TGTGCCAGCAGTATAAGACAGGGGAACACCGGGGAGCTGTTTTTT	CASSIRQGNTGELFF
-	-	TRBJ1-1	TRBV19	TGTGCCAGTAGTATAGGGACCGGGGGGCGGGGAAAAGCTTTCTTT	CASSIGTGGRGKAFF
TRBD2	-	TRBJ2-7	TRBV2	TGTGCCAGCAGAAGCGGGAAATCCTACGAGCAGTACTTC	CASRSGKSYEQYF
TRBD1	-	TRBJ1-2	TRBV5-1	TGCGCCAGCAGCTTGTGGAACAGCCCCGGGACAGGATACGGCTACACCTTC	CASSLWNSPGTGYGYTF
TRBD2	-	TRBJ2-1	TRBV7-9	TGTGCCAGCAGCTTAGTGTCTAGCGGGAGGGCCTACAATGAGCAGTTCTTC	CASSLVSSGRAYNEQFF
TRBD1	-	TRBJ2-5	TRBV2	TGTGCCGGAAGACAGGGGTGGGGGGAGACCCAGTACTTC	CAGRQGWGETQYF
TRBD1	-	TRBJ2-5	TRBV9	TGTGCCAGCAGCGTATCCGGGACAGGGGAAGAGACCCAGTACTTC	CASSVSGTGEETQYF
TRBD1	-	TRBJ1-5	TRBV5-8	TGTGCCAGCAGCCCCGACAGGGCCCTCCTTCAGCCCCAGCATTTT	CASSPDRALLQPQHF
-	-	TRBJ2-6	TRBV28	TGTGCCAGCAGAGAGGCTCGCGGGTCCTCTGGGGCCAACGTCCTGACTTTC	CASREARGSSGANVLTF
TRBD2	few	TRBJ2-7	TRBV19	TGTGCCAGTAGTATAGATTTACTAGCGGGACGCGAGCAGTACTTC	CASSIDLLAGREQYF
TRBD1	-	TRBJ2-5	TRBV7-2	TGTGCCAGCAGCCCCGAGACAGGGGTGGAGACCCAGTACTTC	CASSPETGVETQYF
-	-	TRBJ1-6	TRBV6-1	TGTGCCAGCAGTGAACGTGAACAGGTGGTATCACCCCTCCACTTT	CASSEREQVVSPLHF
TRBD2	-	TRBJ2-7	TRBV10-3	TGTGCCATCAGGATAGCGGGGGGGACCTACGAGCAGTACTTC	CAIRIAGGTYEQYF
-	-	TRBJ2-1	TRBV19	TGTGCCAGTAGTATCCGCTACTCCTACAATGAGCAGTTCTTC	CASSIRYSYNEQFF
-	-	TRBJ2-3	TRBV7-2	TGTGCCAGCAGCCTGGGATTAGCGGCCAACACAGATACGCAGTATTTT	CASSLGLAANTDTQYF
TRBD1	-	TRBJ1-1	TRBV4-1	TGCGCCAGCAGCCATCACCCGGGGACAGGGGGCCTCACTGAAGCTTTCTTT	CASSHHPGTGGLTEAFF
-	-	TRBJ2-1	TRBV7-2	TGTGCCAGCAGAGGACTCCGTAGGAATGAGCAGTTCTTC	CASRGLRRNEQFF
TRBD2	once	TRBJ2-7	TRBV7-9	TGTGCCAGCAGCGCTAGCGGTCCCTACGAGCAGTACTTC	CASSASGPYEQYF
-	-	TRBJ2-7	TRBV11-2	TGTGCCAGCAGCTTAAATCCATCCGGCGAGCAGTACTTC	CASSLNPSGEQYF
-	once	TRBJ2-7	TRBV4-2	TGTGCCAGCAGCCCCGGGTACGAGCAGTACTTC	CASSPGYEQYF
-	once	TRBJ2-7	TRBV11-2	TGTGCCAGCAGCTTAAGGGGGTCTAGTCCGTACTTC	CASSLRGSSPYF
TRBD2	once	TRBJ2-2	TRBV5-8	TGTGCCAGCAGCCCCGATCAACGGACTAGCGGGAGAAGGATCGGGGAGCTGTTTTTT	CASSPDQRTSGRRIGELFF
TRBD1	-	TRBJ2-1	TRBV5-1	TGCGCCAGCAGCTTGGGACAGGGGGCGTCTGAGCAGTTCTTC	CASSLGQGASEQFF
TRBD2	-	TRBJ2-1	TRBV4-2	TGTGCCAGCAGCCAAGACCCTAGCGGGAGTTCTGTCGAGCAGTTCTTC	CASSQDPSGSSVEQFF
-	-	TRBJ2-4	TRBV6-4	TGTGCCAGCAGTGACTCATCAGGGATATTGGAGATAGGGAAAAACATTCAGTACTTC	CASSDSSGILEIGKNIQYF
TRBD1	-	TRBJ2-3	TRBV19	TGTGCCAGTACGGGGGGGACAGGGGGCGTTTCGGCAAAAACAGATACGCAGTATTTT	CASTGGTGGVSAKTDTQYF
TRBD1	-	TRBJ2-6	TRBV11-2	TGTGCCAGCAGCCCAAGACAGGGAATCCTCTCTGGGGCCAACGTCCTGACTTTC	CASSPRQGILSGANVLTF
-	-	TRBJ2-7	TRBV14	TGTGCCAGCAGCCGATCTTTAGGACAGTCCTACGAGCAGTACTTC	CASSRSLGQSYEQYF
-	-	TRBJ2-3	TRBV19	TGTGCCAGTAGTGTGGAGGCCCACACAGATACGCAGTATTTT	CASSVEAHTDTQYF
TRBD1	-	TRBJ1-2	TRBV6-5	TGTGCCAGCAGCCTGGACAGGACCCGTTATGGCTACACCTTC	CASSLDRTRYGYTF